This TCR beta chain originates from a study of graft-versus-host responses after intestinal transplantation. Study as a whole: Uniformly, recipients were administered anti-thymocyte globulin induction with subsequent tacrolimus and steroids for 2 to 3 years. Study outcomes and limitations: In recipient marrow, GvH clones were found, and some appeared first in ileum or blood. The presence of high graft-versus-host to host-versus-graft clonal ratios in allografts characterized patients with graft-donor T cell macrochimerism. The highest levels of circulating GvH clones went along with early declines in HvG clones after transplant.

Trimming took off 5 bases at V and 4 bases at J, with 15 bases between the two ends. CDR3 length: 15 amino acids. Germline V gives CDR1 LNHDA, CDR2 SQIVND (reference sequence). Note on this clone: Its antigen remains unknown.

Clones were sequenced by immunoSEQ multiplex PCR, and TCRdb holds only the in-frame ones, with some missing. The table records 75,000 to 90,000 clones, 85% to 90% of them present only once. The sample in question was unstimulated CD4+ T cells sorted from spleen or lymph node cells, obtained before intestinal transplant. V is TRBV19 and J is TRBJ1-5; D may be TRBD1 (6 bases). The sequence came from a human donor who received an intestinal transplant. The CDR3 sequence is CASSSGQWENQPQHF. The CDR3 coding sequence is TGTGCCAGTAGTTCCGGACAGTGGGAGAATCAGCCCCAGCATTTT.